The clone carrying this TCR beta chain was detected only once. Antigen specificity is unknown. These data are taken from a study of Ad26.COV2.S vaccination and SARS-CoV-2 variants. Study background: Donor was assigned to the Ad26.COV2.S arm of trial COV1001. Intramuscular Ad26.COV2.S at 5x10^10 or 1x10^11 viral particles. General study results and limits: After vaccination, reports described spike-specific CD8+ and CD4+ T cell responses as showing substantial breadth.

Sequenced by immunoSEQ multiplex PCR; TCRdb stores in-frame clones only, minus some. The table shows approximately 410,000 clones, with around 89% occurring only once. Treatment reported: 15 to 20 received Ad26.COV2.S at low or high dose, single or two shots; five or six received placebo; per-sample allocation not given. At day 63 after the first vaccine or placebo injection, samples were drawn. Expression of Wuhan-strain SARS-CoV-2 spike came from the Ad26 vector that formed the vaccine. Germline CDR1 and CDR2: SGHNT and YYREEE (reference sequence). This CDR3 spans 17 amino acids. V shed 0 bases and J 5 bases; nucleotides not matched to a gene: 7.

The sequences come from peripheral blood, collected in a trial of Ad26.COV2.S vaccine versus placebo. V is TRBV5-4 and J is TRBJ2-3, with TRBD2 matching over 12 bases. The clonotype originates from a person between 18 and 65 years old who received the Ad26.COV2.S COVID-19 vaccine or a placebo. CDR3 DNA sequence: TGTGCCAGCAGCTTGGAACTAGCGGGGGGAGTAAGAGATACGCAGTATTTT. It encodes CASSLELAGGVRDTQYF.